This TCR beta chain derives from a study of T cell clones after liver transplantation. Study background: Three of eight recipients were HCV-positive; others had non-autoimmune, non-viral indications.

The CDR3 length is 16 residues. V shed 5 bases, J shed 1 base, and the junction held 6 bases outside the gene matches. The germline V gene has CDR1 SEHNR and CDR2 FQNEAQ (reference sequence). Generated by immunoSEQ multiplex PCR, the TCRdb table keeps only in-frame clones and is missing some. The sample lists about 47,000 clones, 85% to 90% occurring once. General study findings and limits: Compared with third party-reactive sequences, donor-reactive ones declined more, independent of withdrawal success.

A note on this clone: Its antigen remains unidentified.

Sorting of unstimulated PBMCs yielded separate CD3+CD4+ and CD3+CD8+ fractions. The source of this sequence is a human patient who received a liver transplant. Part of the T cell pool may stem from the graft donor. The chain recombines TRBV7-9 with TRBJ2-2; 8 bases agree with TRBD1. Sequenced material: CD8+ T cells from blood, taken 12 months after liver transplant. The CDR3: CASSTAGTGNTGELFF. CDR3 DNA: TGTGCCAGCAGCACAGCAGGGACAGGGAACACCGGGGAGCTGTTTTTT.